This TCR beta chain came from a study of blood T cell repertoires in COVID-19. Study-level information: Nucleic acid was either cDNA or gDNA, and it came from T cells, B-cell-depleted T cells, or PBMCs.

This clone was seen only a few times. Method: immunoSEQ multiplex PCR; TCRdb's copy keeps in-frame clones and lacks some. The table lists 200,000 to 250,000 clones, roughly 78% of them singletons. Sequences were obtained from peripheral blood. The receptor was isolated from a woman aged 40-49 years with acute or convalescent COVID-19.

Here the CDR3 reads CASSPQIFYGYTF. CDR3 coding DNA: TGTGCCAGTAGTCCGCAGATTTTCTATGGCTACACCTTC. The V gene is TRBV19, the J gene TRBJ1-2; D remains unclear. CDR1 LNHDA and CDR2 SQIVND come from the germline V gene (reference sequence). The CDR3 has 13 residues. With 5 bases removed from V and 4 bases from J, the gap between germline ends came to 11 bases. Complete variable domain (other parts from reference TRBV19 and TRBJ1-2): DGGITQSPKYLFRKEGQNVTLSCEQNLNHDAMYWYRQDPGQGLRLIYYSQIVNDFQKGDIAEGYSVSREKKESFPLTVTSAQKNPTAFYLCASSPQIFYGYTFGSGTRLTVV.